This TCR beta chain comes out of a study of blood T cell repertoires in COVID-19. The wider study: PBMCs, B-cell-depleted T cells, or T cells provided the cDNA or gDNA that made up the material.

TCRdb keeps only in-frame clones here, not all; method: immunoSEQ multiplex PCR. The sample consists of some 180,000 clones, approximately 90% of them appearing once. The sequenced sample consisted of peripheral blood. The source of this sequence is a man younger than 35 with COVID-19, enrolled during active disease.

The CDR3 reads CASSLGILRRGTYNEQFF. CDR3 DNA sequence: TGTGCCAGCAGCTTAGGAATCCTCCGGCGGGGGACCTACAATGAGCAGTTCTTC. The V and J genes are TRBV7-9 and TRBJ2-1, with 7 bases aligning to TRBD2. The V segment lost 1 base and the J segment 2 bases; nucleotides outside the gene matches: 11. CDR3 length: 18 amino acids. Germline V gives CDR1 SEHNR, CDR2 FQNEAQ (reference sequence).